In its sample, the clone carrying this TCR beta chain was seen many times. Germline CDR1 is SGDLS and CDR2 is YYNGEE. Trimming cost V 4 bases and J 0 bases, with 5 bases left between them. The CDR3 sequence is 14 residues long. TCRdb processed the 5' RACE reads anew with MiXCR; each CDR3 protein has one entry. The sample shows about 32,000 distinct CDR3 sequences, about 11% of them seen only once. This sample was included in a study of T cells after yellow fever vaccination. Overall study context: Flow sorting relied on CD3, CD45RA, CCR7 and CD95 to obtain EM, EMRA, CM and Tscm memory subsets.

Study observations and caveats: Post-booster repertoires contained most primary-vaccination clones again (96% CD4, less than 90% CD8). Almost all vaccine-responding clonotypes went undetected in sorted memory subsets on day 0.

This specimen was PBMCs, either bulk or a sorted T-cell subset (CD4+, CD8+, memory, or dextramer-sorted; not recorded which), taken more than 13 days after the first yellow fever vaccination. This receptor was identified in a man aged 18 to 29 who received the YFV17D yellow fever vaccine. J is TRBJ2-6 and V is TRBV9; D possibly corresponds to TRBD2 (5 bases). CDR3 sequence (DNA): TGTGCCAGCAGCCGGGACTCTGGGGCCAACGTCCTGACTTTC. Translation gives CASSRDSGANVLTF. Using reference TRBV9 and TRBJ2-6 for the parts outside the CDR3, the full variable domain is DSGVTQTPKHLITATGQRVTLRCSPRSGDLSVYWYQQSLDQGLQFLIQYYNGEERAKGNILERFSAQQFPDLHSELNLSSLELGDSALYFCASSRDSGANVLTFGAGSRLTVL.